This passage covers 28 T cell receptor beta chains from one sample sequenced in a study of beta chain features in type 1 diabetes. What was sequenced were expressed TCRB transcripts, since all of the isolated RNA had been reverse transcribed. Assay used: immunoSEQ multiplex PCR; TCRdb lists only in-frame clones, some missing. The sample yields about 150,000 clones, roughly a tenth seen once. The sequenced material came from central memory CD4+ T cells from blood. These receptors were taken from a man between 18 and 29 years old in good health.

The chain is built from TRBV5-1 and TRBJ2-5, with D possibly matching TRBD1 (6 bases). The CDR3 runs 12 residues. Trimming took off 7 bases at V and 7 bases at J, with 14 bases between the two ends. In germline, CDR1 is SGHRS, CDR2 YFSETQ. The CDR3 protein is CASGLEGGTQYF. CDR3 DNA sequence: TGCGCCAGCGGGCTGGAAGGGGGGACCCAGTACTTC.

The chain uses TRBV2 and TRBJ1-3; perhaps TRBD1 as D (6 bases). Deletions cut 6 bases from V and 0 bases from J, with 9 bases between. There are 14 residues in the CDR3. CDR1 and CDR2 (germline): SNHLY, FYNNEI. DNA for the CDR3: TGTGCCAGCAGGACAGGAAGCTCTGGAAACACCATATATTTT. Its translation is CASRTGSSGNTIYF.

This clone turned up a few times. V is TRBV6-5 and J is TRBJ2-1, with unresolved D. Per the germline V gene, CDR1 is MNHEY and CDR2 is SVGAGI. The CDR3 totals 11 residues. V was cut by 3 bases and J by 9 bases, with 6 bases left in between. DNA for the CDR3: TGTGCCAGCAGTTATTATTCTGAGCAGTTCTTC. This sequence encodes CASSYYSEQFF.

The V call is TRBV5-6, the J call TRBJ2-3; 13 bases line up with TRBD2. The CDR3 runs 18 residues. Germline V gene data show CDR1 as SGHDT and CDR2 as YYEEEE. After removal of 2 bases from V and 0 bases from J, the junction contained 6 bases not matched to a gene. This CDR3 reads CASSFFGLAGVSTDTQYF. CDR3 DNA sequence: TGTGCCAGCAGCTTCTTCGGACTAGCGGGGGTTAGCACAGATACGCAGTATTTT.

This clone has only a few counts. The chain recombines TRBV28 with TRBJ2-5; D may be TRBD1 (5 bases). This CDR3 has 12 amino acids. Trimming stripped 6 bases from V and 5 bases from J, with 10 bases between. Germline-derived CDR1 and CDR2 are MDHEN and SYDVKM. The CDR3, as DNA: TGTGCCAGCAGCGACAGCCCGGAGACCCAGTACTTC. Protein product: CASSDSPETQYF.

This clone was seen a few times. The chain carries TRBV18 and TRBJ2-7; 8 bases are a match to TRBD1. From germline, CDR1 is KGHSH and CDR2 LQKENI. This CDR3 is 14 amino acids long. V lost 5 bases to trimming and J lost 0 bases; unmatched junction nucleotides: 3. CDR3 in DNA: TGTGCCAGCTCATCGACAGGGGACTCCTACGAGCAGTACTTC. This codes for CASSSTGDSYEQYF.

The chain couples TRBV4-3 to TRBJ1-5; 12 nucleotides match TRBD1. V lost 0 bases, J lost 7 bases, and 7 bases stayed unmatched. This CDR3 spans 17 amino acids. Germline assignment: CDR1 LGHNA and CDR2 YSLEER. CDR3 coding DNA: TGCGCCAGCAGCCAAGAGGGGACAGGGGGCGGTAGGCAGCCCCAGCATTTT. Encoded protein: CASSQEGTGGGRQPQHF.

The chain is built from TRBV10-2 and TRBJ2-5; D gene unclear. The CDR3 runs to 13 residues. Trimming cost V 1 base and J 5 bases, with 8 bases left between them. Germline values: CDR1 WSHSY, CDR2 SAAADI. CDR3 sequence reads: CASSEYQVETQYF. Here the CDR3 DNA reads TGCGCCAGCAGTGAGTATCAGGTGGAGACCCAGTACTTC.

The V gene is TRBV30, the J gene TRBJ2-5; possible D gene TRBD2, 5 bases. V gave up 1 base and J gave up 11 bases, with 11 bases separating them. The germline CDR1 and CDR2 sequences are GTSNPN and SVGIG (reference sequence). The CDR3 has 11 amino acids. CDR3 in amino acids: CAWSGQRKQYF. The DNA of the CDR3 is TGTGCCTGGAGTGGGCAGCGGAAGCAGTACTTC.

The CDR3 DNA sequence: TGCAGCGTTGGAGAGCGGGGGGGCTGGAATGAGCAGTTCTTC. Encoded protein: CSVGERGGWNEQFF. This chain joins TRBV29-1 and TRBJ2-1, with 10 positions matching TRBD2. After removal of 4 bases from V and 7 bases from J, the junction contained 7 bases not matched to a gene. Germline loops: CDR1 SQVTM, CDR2 ANQGSEA. The CDR3 is made up of 14 amino acids.

J is TRBJ2-3 and V is TRBV2, with D possibly TRBD1 on 6 matching bases. Germline loops: CDR1 SNHLY, CDR2 FYNNEI. The CDR3 sequence is 14 residues long. V was shortened by 6 bases and J by 0 bases, with 10 bases between the two germline ends. CDR3 DNA: TGTGCCAGCAGGGACAGAGCTAGCACAGATACGCAGTATTTT. Protein: CASRDRASTDTQYF.

This clone was picked up a small number of times. The chain uses TRBV18 and TRBJ2-3; perhaps TRBD1 as D (5 bases). This CDR3 contains 17 residues. CDR1 is KGHSH and CDR2 is LQKENI in the germline V gene. V shed 0 bases and J shed 0 bases, with 13 bases lying between them. The CDR3 spells CASSPPRRQNSTDTQYF. The CDR3 DNA reads TGTGCCAGCTCACCACCGCGCCGACAGAATAGCACAGATACGCAGTATTTT.

This clone was found a few times. The V gene is TRBV27, the J gene TRBJ2-1, with a tentative D call TRBD2 (5 bases). The V gene's germline CDR1 is MNHEY and CDR2 SMNVEV (reference sequence). The CDR3 spans 12 residues. The V gene lost 2 bases and the J gene lost 6 bases, with 5 bases spanning the gap. In DNA, the CDR3 is TGTGCCAGCAGTTTACGGGGCAATGAGCAGTTCTTC. Translation: CASSLRGNEQFF.

At least ten counts were recorded for this clone. The chain combines TRBV7-9 with TRBJ2-7, with 8 bases lining up with TRBD2. V shed 5 bases and J 0 bases; nucleotides not matched to a gene: 12. CDR3 length: 17 residues. The V gene's germline CDR1 is SEHNR and CDR2 FQNEAQ (reference sequence). This CDR3 is CASSPRGGPYGSYEQYF. In DNA, the CDR3 is TGTGCCAGCAGCCCCCGCGGGGGGCCTTATGGCTCCTACGAGCAGTACTTC.

This clone turned up a few times. The chain joins TRBV7-2 to TRBJ2-2; 11 nucleotides line up with TRBD2. The CDR3 is made up of 17 amino acids. The V and J ends lost 4 bases and 1 base, in that order; junction bases with no gene match: 5. CDR1 SGHTA and CDR2 FQGNSA come from the germline V gene. The CDR3 region is CASSSDGLAGNTGELFF. DNA for the CDR3: TGTGCCAGCAGCTCGGATGGACTAGCGGGGAACACCGGGGAGCTGTTTTTT. Combining the CDR3 with reference TRBV7-2 and TRBJ2-2 gives the whole variable domain GAGVSQSPSNKVTEKGKDVELRCDPISGHTALYWYRQSLGQGLEFLIYFQGNSAPDKSGLPSDRFSAERTGGSVSTLTIQRTQQEDSAVYLCASSSDGLAGNTGELFFGEGSRLTVL.

This clone was counted only a few times. This chain joins TRBV5-1 and TRBJ2-3, with D maybe TRBD1 (7 bases). Germline CDR1 SGHRS, CDR2 YFSETQ. Trimming stripped 4 bases from V and 6 bases from J, with 12 bases between. CDR3 length equals 13 residues. CDR3 nucleotide sequence: TGCGCCAGCAGCGGGGGGACAGCCGATACGCAGTATTTT. Translation: CASSGGTADTQYF.

This clone was detected only a few times. CDR3 DNA: TGTGCCAGCAGCTTAGCATCCGGGATTGGCGGGGAGCTGTTTTTT. Protein product: CASSLASGIGGELFF. The chain combines TRBV7-2 with TRBJ2-2, with D perhaps TRBD2 (5 bases). V lost 0 bases and J lost 7, with 12 bases in between. This CDR3 spans 15 amino acids. Germline CDR1 and CDR2: SGHTA and FQGNSA.

Only a few counts were recorded for this clone. The chain combines TRBV7-9 with TRBJ1-5; D is unclear. The CDR3 is made up of 13 amino acids. CDR1 is SEHNR, CDR2 FQNEAQ, per germline (reference sequence). V was pared by 5 bases and J by 1 base, with 6 bases between. In nucleotides, the CDR3 is TGTGCCAGCAGCACCTACAGCAATCAGCCCCAGCATTTT. Residues: CASSTYSNQPQHF.

This chain uses TRBV9 with TRBJ2-5; TRBD2 matches 9 bases. In germline, CDR1 is SGDLS, CDR2 YYNGEE. The CDR3 length is 16 residues. V dropped 0 bases and J dropped 1; count of bases not matched to a gene: 4. For the CDR3, the DNA is TGTGCCAGCAGCGTAGCTTCGCGGGGGGGCCAAGAGACCCAGTACTTC. It specifies CASSVASRGGQETQYF.

This clone was counted between two and nine times. The chain combines TRBV30 with TRBJ1-2; TRBD1 is a possible D gene (5 bases). Germline V gene data show CDR1 as GTSNPN and CDR2 as SVGIG (reference sequence). V dropped 2 bases and J dropped 2 bases, with 12 bases sitting between them. The CDR3 runs to 14 residues. The CDR3 sequence: CAWSTRGSNYGYTF. DNA of the CDR3: TGTGCCTGGAGTACAAGGGGCAGCAACTATGGCTACACCTTC.

This clone occurred a few times. The chain combines TRBV2 with TRBJ1-2; 7 nucleotides match TRBD1. Germline V CDR1 and CDR2: SNHLY, FYNNEI. The V gene end was trimmed by 3 bases and the J gene end by 2 bases; junction bases not matched to a gene: 3. The CDR3 sequence is 14 residues long. The CDR3 spells CASSEDRINYGYTF. The CDR3 DNA reads as TGTGCCAGCAGTGAGGACAGGATAAACTATGGCTACACCTTC.

This clone was detected a few times. This chain links TRBV5-1 with TRBJ2-2; 7 bases agree with TRBD1. CDR1 is SGHRS and CDR2 is YFSETQ in the germline V gene. J lost 3 bases, V lost 1 base, and 3 bases had no gene match. There are 15 residues in the CDR3. CDR3 nucleotide sequence: TGCGCCAGCAGCTTGAGACAGGGTGACACCGGGGAGCTGTTTTTT. It specifies CASSLRQGDTGELFF.

The table lists this clone with a few counts. The rearrangement joins TRBV6-5 to TRBJ2-5; 7 nucleotides align to TRBD1. Losses at the gene ends were 3 bases for V and 1 base for J; bases not matched to a gene: 5. The CDR3 covers 15 residues. Germline CDR1 and CDR2: MNHEY and SVGAGI. DNA for the CDR3: TGTGCCAGCAGTTATAAGGGACAGATCCAAGAGACCCAGTACTTC. It encodes CASSYKGQIQETQYF.

The V call is TRBV11-2, the J call TRBJ1-2, with D possibly matching TRBD1 (6 bases). CDR1 is SGHAT, CDR2 FQNNGV, per germline. This CDR3 comprises 12 residues. V lost 5 bases, J lost 6 bases, and 10 bases lay in between. This chain's CDR3 is CASSMNRDGYTF. The CDR3 region has the DNA TGTGCCAGCAGCATGAACAGGGATGGCTACACCTTC.

The chain uses TRBV7-6 and TRBJ2-1; the match to TRBD1 covers 9 bases. The V gene end was trimmed by 8 bases and the J gene end by 9 bases; junction bases not matched to a gene: 11. The CDR3 is made up of 14 amino acids. CDR1 SGHVS and CDR2 FNYEAQ come from the germline V gene. The CDR3 reads CASETTGGLSEQFF. DNA of the CDR3: TGTGCCAGCGAGACGACAGGGGGATTAAGTGAGCAGTTCTTC.

This sequence joins TRBV30 and TRBJ1-2; D gene ambiguous. The CDR3 is made up of 13 amino acids. Trimming removed 3 bases from V and 8 bases from J, with 16 bases in between. Looked up from germline, CDR1 is GTSNPN and CDR2 is SVGIG (reference sequence). The CDR3 nucleotides read TGTGCCTGGAGGACTGGAGCTTCTGTCGGCTACACCTTC. As protein: CAWRTGASVGYTF.

This clone was observed a few times. This sequence joins TRBV6-6 and TRBJ2-5; no definite D call. Germline loops: CDR1 MNHNY, CDR2 SVGAGI (reference sequence). The CDR3 extends over 12 amino acids. Trimming cost V 5 bases and J 2 bases, with 6 bases left between them. The CDR3 coding sequence is TGTGCCAGCAGTGTAGTACAAGAGACCCAGTACTTC. Translation: CASSVVQETQYF.

This clone appeared many times. This sequence joins TRBV19 and TRBJ2-1; 8 nucleotides match TRBD2. This CDR3 has 15 residues. V lost 4 bases to trimming and J lost 8 bases; unmatched junction nucleotides: 10. Germline V gene lookup returns CDR1 LNHDA and CDR2 SQIVND (reference sequence). The CDR3 region is CASSTFGGVVYEQFF. The CDR3 bases are TGTGCCAGTAGTACCTTCGGGGGGGTTGTCTATGAGCAGTTCTTC.